This T cell receptor beta chain was recorded in a study of shared clonotypes between healthy human individuals. Notes on the study in general: Represented diversity, genetic and exposure-history alike, was limited by few donors. Blood was the only sampled material, and tissue repertoires likely differ.

The CDR3 length is 16 residues. Germline-derived CDR1 and CDR2 are MDHEN and SYDVKM. The V gene lost 3 bases and the J gene lost 0 bases, with 11 bases spanning the gap. With regard to this clone: Its target is not known.

Measured with immunoSEQ multiplex PCR; TCRdb has only the in-frame clones, and not every one. The sample has more than 1 million clones, 75% to 85% seen once. Material for sequencing was memory CD4+ T cells from PBMCs. Subset specified: CD45RA-negative fraction. This receptor was identified in a man aged 18-30 years in good health. Some clones in this sample may be carry-over from other donors' samples. The V and J genes are TRBV28 and TRBJ1-4; D gene ambiguous. The DNA for the CDR3 is TGTGCCAGCAGTTTTACAGTCACTGCAACTAATGAAAAACTGTTTTTT. Its protein is CASSFTVTATNEKLFF.